The rows below give T cell receptor beta chains drawn from one sample of a study of long-term antiretroviral therapy in people with HIV. Here immunoSEQ multiplex PCR was the method, and the copy in TCRdb shows in-frame clones only, minus some. The profile shows roughly 31,000 clones, 75% to 90% of them singletons. Sequencing was performed on unsorted PBMCs, taken roughly 5 years before starting antiretroviral therapy. These receptors all come from a man aged 50 or older with HIV. Each CDR3 is given with its conserved first and last residue. Each record gives: J gene, clone size, D gene, V gene, CDR3 protein, CDR3 DNA. The D gene is left open where the match is weak. A clone size is listed for some rows: how often the clone was seen (once, few, many), or a class if it is expanded.

TRBJ2-3	-	TRBD2	TRBV7-8	CASSLVIAGDVDTQYF	TGTGCCAGCAGCTTAGTAATAGCGGGAGACGTAGATACGCAGTATTTT
TRBJ2-7	once	-	TRBV7-2	CASSFRSGFYEQYF	TGTGCCAGCAGCTTCCGAAGCGGGTTTTACGAGCAGTACTTC
TRBJ2-3	-	-	TRBV18	CASSPLVSTDTQYF	TGTGCCAGCTCACCACTCGTTAGCACAGATACGCAGTATTTT
TRBJ2-2	-	-	TRBV5-1	CASTGTPNTGELFF	TGCGCCAGTACCGGGACACCGAACACCGGGGAGCTGTTTTTT
TRBJ1-2	-	-	TRBV11-2	CASSLNHRFGRLDGYTF	TGTGCCAGCAGCTTAAACCATCGATTCGGTAGGCTAGATGGCTACACCTTC
TRBJ1-3	once	-	TRBV30	CAWSRTASGNTIYF	TGTGCCTGGAGCCGGACAGCCTCTGGAAACACCATATATTTT
TRBJ1-6	-	-	TRBV27	CASSFSANSPLHF	TGTGCCAGCAGTTTTTCGGCAAATTCACCCCTCCACTTT
TRBJ1-2	-	TRBD1	TRBV7-9	CASSRTGVGFGYTF	TGTGCCAGCAGCCGGACAGGGGTTGGTTTTGGCTACACCTTC
TRBJ2-1	-	-	TRBV9	CASSVGGENEQFF	TGTGCCAGCAGCGTAGGTGGGGAGAATGAGCAGTTCTTC
TRBJ2-3	-	-	TRBV5-1	CASSLPGSDTQYF	TGCGCCAGCAGCTTGCCGGGGTCAGATACGCAGTATTTT
TRBJ2-7	-	-	TRBV27	CASSLSPLSSYEQYF	TGTGCCAGCAGTTTATCGCCTCTGAGCTCCTACGAGCAGTACTTC
TRBJ2-1	-	-	TRBV13	CASSPLGEYSYNEQFF	TGTGCCAGCAGCCCCTTAGGGGAGTACTCCTACAATGAGCAGTTCTTC
TRBJ1-2	-	TRBD1	TRBV7-9	CASSLGQGGGYTF	TGTGCCAGCAGCTTAGGACAGGGAGGAGGCTACACCTTC